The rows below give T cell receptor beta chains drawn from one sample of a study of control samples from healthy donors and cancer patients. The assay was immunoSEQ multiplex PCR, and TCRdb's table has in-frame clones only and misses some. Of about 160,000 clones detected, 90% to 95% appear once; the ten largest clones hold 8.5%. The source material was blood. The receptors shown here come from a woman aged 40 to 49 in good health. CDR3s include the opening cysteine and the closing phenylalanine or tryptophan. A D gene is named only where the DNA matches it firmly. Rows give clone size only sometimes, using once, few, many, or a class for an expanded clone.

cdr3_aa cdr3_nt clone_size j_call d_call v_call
CASSYGTGGGYTF TGTGCCAGCAGTTACGGGACCGGTGGGGGCTACACCTTC . TRBJ1-2 . TRBV6-5
CASSLQDLTNQPQHF TGTGCCAGCAGCCTTCAGGACCTTACCAATCAGCCCCAGCATTTT once TRBJ1-5 . TRBV6-6
CASSETRGAFPLANEQFF TGTGCCAGCAGTGAAACTAGAGGGGCCTTCCCTCTAGCCAATGAGCAGTTCTTC . TRBJ2-1 . TRBV27
CATSRDFRGGGYTF TGTGCCACCAGCAGAGATTTCCGGGGGGGAGGCTACACCTTC . TRBJ1-2 . TRBV15
CASSLDGSYEQYF TGTGCCAGCAGTCTGGACGGTTCCTACGAGCAGTACTTC . TRBJ2-7 . TRBV28
CASREGLPGTEAFF TGTGCCAGCAGAGAGGGCCTCCCGGGGACTGAAGCTTTCTTT once TRBJ1-1 . TRBV2
CASSQEWQGYYEQYF TGCGCCAGCAGCCAAGAATGGCAGGGTTACTACGAGCAGTACTTC . TRBJ2-7 . TRBV4-3
CASSPTIGAFF TGTGCCAGCAGCCCGACGATAGGGGCTTTCTTT . TRBJ1-1 . TRBV7-9
CASSPSGIGGGTLYGYTF TGTGCCAGCAGCCCCTCGGGGATCGGGGGGGGGACCCTCTATGGCTACACCTTC . TRBJ1-2 . TRBV3-1/TRBV3-2
CASSLGGTGGNQPQHF TGCGCCAGCAGCTTGGGCGGGACAGGGGGCAATCAGCCCCAGCATTTT . TRBJ1-5 TRBD1 TRBV5-1
CASRPGQGSGYTF TGTGCCAGTAGACCGGGACAGGGGTCTGGCTACACCTTC . TRBJ1-2 TRBD1 TRBV19
CASSPQGRNTEAFF TGTGCCAGCAGCCCCCAGGGACGGAACACTGAAGCTTTCTTT . TRBJ1-1 . TRBV11-2
CASSHLAGTSYNEQFF TGTGCCAGCAGCCACCTAGCGGGGACATCCTACAATGAGCAGTTCTTC . TRBJ2-1 TRBD2 TRBV4-2
CASSQDLRGGTNEKLFF TGTGCCAGCAGCCAAGACCTACGGGGCGGAACTAATGAAAAACTGTTTTTT once TRBJ1-4 . TRBV4-2
CASSSTGEANYGYTF TGCGCCAGCAGCTCGACAGGGGAGGCTAACTATGGCTACACCTTC . TRBJ1-2 TRBD1 TRBV5-1
CASSPFGDIGANVLTF TGCGCCAGCAGCCCGTTCGGCGATATTGGGGCCAACGTCCTGACTTTC . TRBJ2-6 . TRBV4-3
CASSVSGELNEQFF TGTGCCAGCAGCGTTTCGGGAGAGCTCAATGAGCAGTTCTTC many TRBJ2-1 . TRBV13